This T cell receptor (beta chain) was recovered during a study of regulatory T cells in long-lasting Graves disease. On the study more broadly: Treatment with antithyroid drugs for over 5 years, together with positive TSH receptor antibodies, meant persistent Graves' disease.

The time point: persistent/refractory GD, antithyroid drugs over 5 years with positive TRAb. PBMC RNA was the source of the TCR library. Patients all came to the study from an endocrinology department in Xi'an, China. This clonotype was detected many times. Its cognate antigen is unknown. With V trimmed by 7 bases and J by 5 bases, 6 bases remained unmatched. Germline V gene sequence: CDR1 SQVTM, CDR2 ANQGSEA. The CDR3 totals 12 residues. To make TCR beta libraries, researchers used iRepertoire HTBI primers and Arm-PCR of CDR3 regions. TCRdb ran MiXCR on the multiplex PCR reads and lists one entry per CDR3 protein. The repertoire consists of hundreds of thousands of distinct CDR3 sequences, with around a fifth occurring once and the leading ten covering more than 6%. General study results and limits: Accuracy was perhaps lowered by the small sample size.

Sequenced material: peripheral blood mononuclear cells (PBMCs), taken when the disease was refractory, from a patient treated with antithyroid drugs. The TCR originated in a female donor with Graves disease. The rearrangement links TRBV29-1 to TRBJ1-1, with TRBD1 matching 8 bases. Here the CDR3 reads CSGPGQETEAFF. The DNA of the CDR3 is TGCAGCGGTCCGGGACAGGAAACTGAAGCTTTCTTT.